This TCR beta chain emerged from a study of T cells after yellow fever vaccination. About the research overall: Fractions of low cell number were prepared using SMART-Seq v4 Ultra Low Input.

Study outcomes and limitations: A minor fraction of clonotypes spanned both CD4 and CD8 compartments. Post-booster samples contained most primary-vaccination clones (around 95% CD4, about 90% CD8). The bulk population could contribute abundant contaminating clonotypes to FACS-sorted repertoires.

This clonotype has more than one count but fewer than ten. The antigen remains unidentified. TCRdb re-analysed the 5' RACE reads in MiXCR, keeping a single row per CDR3 protein. There are hundreds of thousands of distinct CDR3 sequences in the sample; 20% to 25% occur only once, and roughly a sixth lies in the top ten. The TCR sequence derives from a man aged 18 to 30 who received the YFV17D yellow fever vaccine. Sequences were derived from PBMCs, sampled about 20 days after the first yellow fever vaccination.

Written as DNA, the CDR3 is TGTGCCAGCAGTGGAGGACTCCGGGGGCATGGCTACACCTTC. Amino acids: CASSGGLRGHGYTF. The V gene is TRBV12-3 or TRBV12-4, the J gene TRBJ1-2; the D gene is possibly TRBD1 (6 bases). The CDR3 is 14 amino acids. Between the trimmed V and J ends, which lost 5 bases and 6 bases, there was a span of 16 bases.